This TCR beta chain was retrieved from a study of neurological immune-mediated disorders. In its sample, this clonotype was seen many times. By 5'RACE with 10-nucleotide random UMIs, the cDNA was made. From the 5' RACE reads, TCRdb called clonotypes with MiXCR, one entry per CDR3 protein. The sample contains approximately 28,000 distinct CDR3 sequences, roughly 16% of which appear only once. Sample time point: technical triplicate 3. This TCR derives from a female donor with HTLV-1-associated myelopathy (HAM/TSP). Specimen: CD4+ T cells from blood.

CDR3 DNA sequence: TGTGCCATCAGTGAGCGAGATGTGAACACCGGGGAGCTGTTTTTT. It is translated as CAISERDVNTGELFF. V usage is TRBV10-3 and J usage is TRBJ2-2; D remains ambiguous. This CDR3 comprises 15 residues. Germline CDR1 ENHRY, CDR2 SYGVKD. V was trimmed by 2 bases and J by 1 base, leaving 8 bases between them.